Below, 21 T cell receptor beta chains from the same sample are listed, as sequenced in a study of blood T cell repertoires in COVID-19 (dated by TCRdb to 2018 to 2021). The protocol used for the library was the immunoSEQ multiplex PCR assay. What TCRdb holds here is the immuneACCESS table cut down to in-frame rearrangements. Part of the clones is not present; checked against another copy, under half of the missing clones reflect an unresolved V gene, and the others are unexplained. A total of approximately 360,000 clones appear in this sample, around 83% of them only once. The ten largest clones represent approximately 5% of the sample. The specimen sequenced was PBMCs or T cells enriched from blood (not recorded which). The receptors here all came from a woman between 50 and 59 years old who had recovered from COVID-19.

This clone was counted a few times. This chain uses TRBV7-9 with TRBJ2-2, with D hard to call. There are 11 residues in the CDR3. Germline CDR1 and CDR2: SEHNR and FQNEAQ (reference sequence). V was trimmed by 5 bases and J by 4 bases, leaving 2 bases between them. CDR3 nucleotide sequence: TGTGCCAGCAGCCTCACCGGGGAGCTGTTTTTT. Translating it yields CASSLTGELFF.

With regard to this clone: The same CDR3 also results from other DNA sequences found in this sample. The chain is built from TRBV11-3 and TRBJ1-3; perhaps TRBD1 as D (5 bases). The germline CDR1 and CDR2 sequences are SGHNT and YENEEA. The CDR3 totals 14 residues. With 2 bases removed from V and 3 bases from J, the gap between germline ends came to 8 bases. CDR3 sequence reads: CASSLSQGGNTIYF. The CDR3 DNA reads as TGTGCCAGCAGCTTATCGCAGGGTGGAAACACCATATATTTT.

This clone has just a few counts. The chain carries TRBV25-1 and TRBJ1-4; a possible D gene is TRBD1 (5 bases). CDR3 size: 14 residues. The V end lost 10 bases, the J end lost 5 bases, and 17 bases lay between the germline ends. The germline CDR1 and CDR2 sequences are MGHDK and SYGVNS. The CDR3 region has the DNA TGTGCCATCCTCTGGACAAGTAAGAATGAAAAACTGTTTTTT. Translating it yields CAILWTSKNEKLFF.

The CDR3 reads CASSPSGTAYSTDTQYF. The CDR3 bases are TGCGCCAGCAGCCCTAGCGGGACAGCCTATAGCACAGATACGCAGTATTTT. The chain is built from TRBV5-1 and TRBJ2-3; 9 positions agree with TRBD2. The ends lost 4 bases at V and 0 bases at J; junction bases unmatched: 9. CDR1 SGHRS and CDR2 YFSETQ come from the germline V gene. CDR3 length equals 17 residues.

V gene TRBV19 combines with J gene TRBJ1-6, with D possibly being TRBD1 (5 bases). The CDR3 totals 18 residues. Per the germline V gene, CDR1 is LNHDA and CDR2 is SQIVND (reference sequence). V lost 5 bases and J 5 bases, leaving 22 bases between the germline ends. As DNA, the CDR3 is TGTGCCAGTAGTTCCCCAACCGGGACTACCAGGCATAATTCACCCCTCCACTTT. Translation gives CASSSPTGTTRHNSPLHF.

J is TRBJ1-3 and V is TRBV5-6; D is possibly TRBD1 (6 bases). Germline V gene lookup returns CDR1 SGHDT and CDR2 YYEEEE. This CDR3 has 16 residues. V lost 3 bases to trimming and J lost 4 bases, with 17 bases between them. CDR3 in amino acids: CASSWTDPGVGNTIYF. In DNA form, the CDR3 reads TGTGCCAGCAGCTGGACAGACCCAGGCGTAGGAAACACCATATATTTT.

The chain recombines TRBV7-9 with TRBJ2-1; 9 bases line up with TRBD2. This CDR3 is 17 amino acids long. Germline CDR1 and CDR2: SEHNR and FQNEAQ (reference sequence). V dropped 5 bases and J dropped 5; count of bases not matched to a gene: 13. The chain's CDR3 is CASSPPYRLAVNNEQFF. Written as DNA, the CDR3 is TGTGCCAGCAGCCCACCCTACCGACTAGCGGTGAACAATGAGCAGTTCTTC.

The genes are TRBV2 and TRBJ2-3; 8 bases align to TRBD1. The CDR3 totals 15 residues. V was clipped by 5 bases and J by 4 bases; unmatched bases: 8. Germline V gives CDR1 SNHLY, CDR2 FYNNEI. CDR3 protein: CASSPRRQGPDTQYF. DNA for the CDR3: TGTGCCAGCAGTCCGCGACGACAGGGGCCAGATACGCAGTATTTT.

The chain links TRBV19 to TRBJ1-2, with D possibly being TRBD1 (6 bases). The V gene's germline CDR1 is LNHDA and CDR2 SQIVND (reference sequence). V dropped 5 bases and J dropped 1 base, with 11 bases sitting between them. The CDR3 runs 14 residues. The CDR3 DNA follows: TGTGCCAGTAGTCCAGGGGTGAATAACTATGGCTACACCTTC. The encoded protein is CASSPGVNNYGYTF.

The genes are TRBV12-3 or TRBV12-4 and TRBJ1-2, with a possible D match to TRBD1 (5 bases). CDR3 size: 12 residues. Between the trimmed V and J ends, which lost 6 bases and 4 bases, there was a span of 9 bases. CDR3 in DNA: TGTGCCAGCAGCCAGGGTGTCTATGGCTACACCTTC. It codes for CASSQGVYGYTF.

This clone was found once. The CDR3 protein is CASSEAWTGDAGELFF. The CDR3 region has the DNA TGTGCCAGCAGTGAAGCGTGGACAGGGGACGCCGGGGAGCTGTTTTTT. The rearrangement links TRBV6-1 to TRBJ2-2; 9 nucleotides line up with TRBD1. V gave up 0 bases and J gave up 6 bases; unmatched junction bases: 5. CDR3 size: 16 residues. Germline values: CDR1 MNHNS, CDR2 SASEGT.

In its sample, this clone was seen a few times. The chain carries TRBV4-1 and TRBJ2-7; 10 bases align to TRBD2. V dropped 1 base and J dropped 4; count of bases not matched to a gene: 7. CDR1 is MGHRA, CDR2 YSYEKL, per germline. This CDR3 region has 16 residues. CDR3 loop: CASSQVTIAGGYEQYF. The CDR3, as DNA: TGCGCCAGCAGCCAAGTAACAATAGCGGGGGGATACGAGCAGTACTTC.

This clone has a single count. This sequence joins TRBV11-3 and TRBJ1-2; D perhaps matches TRBD1 (6 bases). Germline-derived CDR1 and CDR2 are SGHNT and YENEEA. The CDR3 loop spans 12 amino acids. Trimming stripped 4 bases from V and 6 bases from J, with 9 bases between. This CDR3 is CASSSSGDGYTF. DNA of the CDR3: TGTGCCAGCAGCTCATCAGGGGATGGCTACACCTTC.

This chain links TRBV2 with TRBJ2-1; TRBD2 matches at 7 bases. The germline V gene encodes CDR1 SNHLY and CDR2 FYNNEI. Trimming cost V 6 bases and J 5 bases; bases outside gene matches: 10. This CDR3 region has 15 residues. The CDR3 bases are TGTGCCAGCAGCGGGGGGTGGGCGCAGAACAATGAGCAGTTCTTC. Translation gives CASSGGWAQNNEQFF.

This chain joins TRBV7-9 and TRBJ1-3; perhaps TRBD1 as D (5 bases). The CDR3 spans 13 residues. The germline CDR1 and CDR2 sequences are SEHNR and FQNEAQ (reference sequence). Trimming removed 8 bases from V and 2 bases from J, with 10 bases in between. The CDR3 sequence is CASHAGPGNTIYF. The CDR3 nucleotides read TGTGCCAGCCACGCAGGGCCTGGAAACACCATATATTTT.

The J gene is TRBJ1-1, the V gene TRBV18; TRBD1 matches at 11 bases. The CDR3 is 21 residues long. Germline V gene lookup returns CDR1 KGHSH and CDR2 LQKENI. V dropped 6 bases and J dropped 2; count of bases not matched to a gene: 23. As DNA, the CDR3 is TGTGCCAGCTCCCTCGCCGGGACAGGGGGTTTCCTCGCGGGCGAAAACACTGAAGCTTTCTTT. Encoded protein: CASSLAGTGGFLAGENTEAFF.

The genes are TRBV18 and TRBJ1-2; D remains unclear. With 2 bases removed from V and 0 bases from J, the gap between germline ends came to 7 bases. Germline V gene lookup returns CDR1 KGHSH and CDR2 LQKENI. This CDR3 comprises 14 residues. The CDR3 reads CASSPSAANYGYTF. In nucleotides, the CDR3 is TGTGCCAGCTCACCATCGGCGGCTAACTATGGCTACACCTTC.

The genes are TRBV5-1 and TRBJ2-3; 8 bases fit TRBD2. CDR1 is SGHRS, CDR2 YFSETQ, per germline. The CDR3 has 15 amino acids. J gave up 2 bases and V 5 bases, and 7 bases lay outside the gene matches. The CDR3 DNA is TGCGCCAGCAGAGCGGGACTAGATCACACAGATACGCAGTATTTT. It specifies CASRAGLDHTDTQYF. Together with reference TRBV5-1 and TRBJ2-3, the CDR3 gives the full variable domain: KAGVTQTPRYLIKTRGQQVTLSCSPISGHRSVSWYQQTPGQGLQFLFEYFSETQRNKGNFPGRFSGRQFSNSRSEMNVSTLELGDSALYLCASRAGLDHTDTQYFGPGTRLTVL.

The chain uses TRBV5-5 and TRBJ2-3; D is ambiguous. Germline CDR1 and CDR2: SGHKS and YYEKEE (reference sequence). The V end was cut by 2 bases, the J end by 2 bases, with 6 bases between. The CDR3 length is 13 residues. CDR3 nucleotide sequence: TGTGCCAGCAGCTTCTCGTACACAGATACGCAGTATTTT. Encoded protein: CASSFSYTDTQYF.

This chain connects TRBV4-3 to TRBJ1-5; D gene unclear. Germline-derived CDR1 and CDR2 are LGHNA and YSLEER. V lost 0 bases and J 4 bases, leaving 7 bases between the germline ends. The CDR3 has 14 residues. In nucleotides, the CDR3 is TGCGCCAGCAGCCAAGAAACGGGAAATCAGCCCCAGCATTTT. Translated: CASSQETGNQPQHF.

CDR3 protein: CASSVRQGISTDTQYF. The CDR3 nucleotides are TGTGCCAGCAGCGTACGACAGGGGATAAGCACAGATACGCAGTATTTT. The rearrangement uses TRBV9 and TRBJ2-3; 8 nucleotides agree with TRBD1. The V gene end was trimmed by 1 base and the J gene end by 0 bases; junction bases not matched to a gene: 4. Germline CDR1 is SGDLS and CDR2 is YYNGEE. This CDR3 has 16 amino acids.